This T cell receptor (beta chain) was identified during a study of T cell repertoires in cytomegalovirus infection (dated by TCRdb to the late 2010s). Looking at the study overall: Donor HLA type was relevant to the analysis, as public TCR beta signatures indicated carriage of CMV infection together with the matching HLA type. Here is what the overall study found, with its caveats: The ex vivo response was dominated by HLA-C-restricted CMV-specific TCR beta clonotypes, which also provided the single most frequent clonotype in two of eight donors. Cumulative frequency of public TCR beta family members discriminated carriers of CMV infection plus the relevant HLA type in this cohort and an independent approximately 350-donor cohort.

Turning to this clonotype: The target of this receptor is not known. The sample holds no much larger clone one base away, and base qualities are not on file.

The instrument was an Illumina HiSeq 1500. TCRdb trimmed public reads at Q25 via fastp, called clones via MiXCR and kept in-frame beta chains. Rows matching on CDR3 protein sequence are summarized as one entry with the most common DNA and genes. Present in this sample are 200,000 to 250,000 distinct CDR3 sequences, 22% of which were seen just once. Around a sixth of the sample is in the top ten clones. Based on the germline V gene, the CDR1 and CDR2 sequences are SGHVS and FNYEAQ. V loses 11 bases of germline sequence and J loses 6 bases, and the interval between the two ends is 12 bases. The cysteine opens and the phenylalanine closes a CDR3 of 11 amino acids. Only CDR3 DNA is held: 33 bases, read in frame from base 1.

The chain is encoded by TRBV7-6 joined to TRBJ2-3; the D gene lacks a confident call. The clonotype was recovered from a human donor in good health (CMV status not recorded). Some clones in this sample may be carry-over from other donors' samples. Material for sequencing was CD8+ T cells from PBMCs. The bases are TGTGCCGTCCCATCTACCGATACGCAGTATTTT. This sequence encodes CAVPSTDTQYF. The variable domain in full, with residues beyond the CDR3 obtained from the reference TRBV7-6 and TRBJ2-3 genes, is GAGVSQSPRYKVTKRGQDVALRCDPISGHVSLYWYRQALGQGPEFLTYFNYEAQQDKSGLPNDRFSAERPEGSISTLTIQRTEQRDSAMYRCAVPSTDTQYFGPGTRLTVL.